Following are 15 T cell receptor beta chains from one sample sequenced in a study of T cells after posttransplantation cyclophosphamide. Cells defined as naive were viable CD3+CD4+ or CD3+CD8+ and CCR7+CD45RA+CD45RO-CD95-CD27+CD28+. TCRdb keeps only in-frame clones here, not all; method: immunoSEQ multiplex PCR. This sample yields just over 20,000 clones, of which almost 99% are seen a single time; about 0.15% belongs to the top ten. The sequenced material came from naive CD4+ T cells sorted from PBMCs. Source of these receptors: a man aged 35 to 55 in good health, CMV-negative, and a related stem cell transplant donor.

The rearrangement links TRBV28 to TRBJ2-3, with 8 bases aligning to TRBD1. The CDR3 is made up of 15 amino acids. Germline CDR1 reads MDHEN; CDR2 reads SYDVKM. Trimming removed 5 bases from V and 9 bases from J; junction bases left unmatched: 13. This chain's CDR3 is CASSPTDRDRYTQYF. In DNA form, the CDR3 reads TGTGCCAGCAGTCCCACGGACAGGGATCGATACACGCAGTATTTT.

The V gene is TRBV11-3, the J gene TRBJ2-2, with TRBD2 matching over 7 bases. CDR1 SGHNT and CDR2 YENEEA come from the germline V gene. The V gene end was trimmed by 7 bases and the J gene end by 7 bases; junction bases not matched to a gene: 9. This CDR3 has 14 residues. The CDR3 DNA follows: TGTGCCAGCAAGGTGGCGGGAGTCTACGGGGAGCTGTTTTTT. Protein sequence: CASKVAGVYGELFF.

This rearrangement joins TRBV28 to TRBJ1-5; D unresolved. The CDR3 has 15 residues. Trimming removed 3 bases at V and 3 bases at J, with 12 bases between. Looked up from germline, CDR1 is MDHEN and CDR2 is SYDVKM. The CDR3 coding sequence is TGTGCCAGCAGTTTTTCTAGACTCATCAATCAGCCCCAGCATTTT. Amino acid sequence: CASSFSRLINQPQHF.

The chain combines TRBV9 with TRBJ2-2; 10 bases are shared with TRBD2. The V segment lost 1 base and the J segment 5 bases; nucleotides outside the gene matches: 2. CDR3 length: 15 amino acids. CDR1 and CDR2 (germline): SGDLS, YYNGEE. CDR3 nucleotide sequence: TGTGCCAGCAGCGTATCAGCGGGAGGGACCGGGGAGCTGTTTTTT. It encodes CASSVSAGGTGELFF. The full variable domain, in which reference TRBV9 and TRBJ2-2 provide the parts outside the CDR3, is DSGVTQTPKHLITATGQRVTLRCSPRSGDLSVYWYQQSLDQGLQFLIQYYNGEERAKGNILERFSAQQFPDLHSELNLSSLELGDSALYFCASSVSAGGTGELFFGEGSRLTVL.

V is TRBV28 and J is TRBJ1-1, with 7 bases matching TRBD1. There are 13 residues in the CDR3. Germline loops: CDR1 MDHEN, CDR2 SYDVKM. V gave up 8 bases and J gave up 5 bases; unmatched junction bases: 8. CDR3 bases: TGTGCCAGCGTCCAAGACAGGGTAACTGAAGCTTTCTTT. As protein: CASVQDRVTEAFF. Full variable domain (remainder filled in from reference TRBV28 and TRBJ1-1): DVKVTQSSRYLVKRTGEKVFLECVQDMDHENMFWYRQDPGLGLRLIYFSYDVKMKEKGDIPEGYSVSREKKERFSLILESASTNQTSMYLCASVQDRVTEAFFGQGTRLTVV.

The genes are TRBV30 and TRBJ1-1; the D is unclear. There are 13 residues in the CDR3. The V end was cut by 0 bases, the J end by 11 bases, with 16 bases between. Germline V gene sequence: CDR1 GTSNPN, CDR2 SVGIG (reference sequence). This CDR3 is CAWSVHVSRGAFF. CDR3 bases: TGTGCCTGGAGTGTACACGTCTCTCGAGGGGCTTTCTTT.

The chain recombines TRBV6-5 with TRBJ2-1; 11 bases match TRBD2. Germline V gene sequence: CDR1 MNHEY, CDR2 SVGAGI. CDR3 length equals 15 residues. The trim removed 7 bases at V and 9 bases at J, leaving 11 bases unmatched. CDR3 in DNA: TGTGCCAGCACCTCTACTAGCGGGAGAGGGGGTGAGCAGTTCTTC. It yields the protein CASTSTSGRGGEQFF.

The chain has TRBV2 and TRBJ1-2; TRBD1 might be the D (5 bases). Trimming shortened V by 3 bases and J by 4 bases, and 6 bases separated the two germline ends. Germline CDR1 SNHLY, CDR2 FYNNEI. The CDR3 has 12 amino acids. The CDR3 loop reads CASSDRVYGYTF. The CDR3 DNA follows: TGTGCCAGCAGTGACAGGGTCTATGGCTACACCTTC.

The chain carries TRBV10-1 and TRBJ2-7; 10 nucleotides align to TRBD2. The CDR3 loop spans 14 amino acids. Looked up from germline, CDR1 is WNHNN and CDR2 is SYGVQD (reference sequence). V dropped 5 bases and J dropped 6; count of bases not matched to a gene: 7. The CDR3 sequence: CASSFGQREGEQYF. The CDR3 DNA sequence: TGCGCCAGCAGTTTCGGCCAGCGGGAGGGCGAGCAGTACTTC.

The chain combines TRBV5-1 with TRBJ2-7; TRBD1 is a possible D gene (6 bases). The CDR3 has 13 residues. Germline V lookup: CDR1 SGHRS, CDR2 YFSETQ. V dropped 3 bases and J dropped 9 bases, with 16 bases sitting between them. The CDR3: CASSSRDKEWQYF. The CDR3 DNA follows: TGCGCCAGCAGCTCCCGGGACAAAGAGTGGCAGTACTTC.

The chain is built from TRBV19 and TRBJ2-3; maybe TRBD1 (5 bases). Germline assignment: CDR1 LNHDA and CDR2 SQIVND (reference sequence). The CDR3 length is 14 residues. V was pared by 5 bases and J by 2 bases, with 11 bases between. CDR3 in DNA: TGTGCCAGTAGTCTCCCAGGGAACACAGATACGCAGTATTTT. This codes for CASSLPGNTDTQYF.

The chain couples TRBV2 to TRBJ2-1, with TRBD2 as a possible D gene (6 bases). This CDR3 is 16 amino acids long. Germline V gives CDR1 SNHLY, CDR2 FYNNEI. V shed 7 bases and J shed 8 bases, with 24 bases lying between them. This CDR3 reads CASIRSIAGINYEQFF. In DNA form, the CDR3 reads TGTGCCAGCATTCGTTCAATTGCGGGAATTAATTATGAGCAGTTCTTC.

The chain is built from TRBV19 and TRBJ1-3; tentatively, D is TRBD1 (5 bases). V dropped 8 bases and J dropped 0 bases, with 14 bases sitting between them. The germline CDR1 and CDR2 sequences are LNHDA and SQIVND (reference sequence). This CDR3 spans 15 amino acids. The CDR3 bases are TGTGCCAGTGCCCCACAGGCGTCCTCTGGAAACACCATATATTTT. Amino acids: CASAPQASSGNTIYF.

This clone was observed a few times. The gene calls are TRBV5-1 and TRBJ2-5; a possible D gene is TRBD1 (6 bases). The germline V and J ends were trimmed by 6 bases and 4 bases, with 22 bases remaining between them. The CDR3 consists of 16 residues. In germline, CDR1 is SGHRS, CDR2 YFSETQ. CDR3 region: CASTLLVAGDGETQYF. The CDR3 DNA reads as TGCGCCAGCACCCTCTTGGTGGCAGGGGATGGAGAGACCCAGTACTTC.

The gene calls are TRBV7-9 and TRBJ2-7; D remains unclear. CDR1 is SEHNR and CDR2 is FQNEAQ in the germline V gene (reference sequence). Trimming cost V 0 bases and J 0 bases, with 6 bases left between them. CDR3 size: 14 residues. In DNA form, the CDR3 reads TGTGCCAGCAGCTTAGCGGCCAACTCCTACGAGCAGTACTTC. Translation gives CASSLAANSYEQYF.